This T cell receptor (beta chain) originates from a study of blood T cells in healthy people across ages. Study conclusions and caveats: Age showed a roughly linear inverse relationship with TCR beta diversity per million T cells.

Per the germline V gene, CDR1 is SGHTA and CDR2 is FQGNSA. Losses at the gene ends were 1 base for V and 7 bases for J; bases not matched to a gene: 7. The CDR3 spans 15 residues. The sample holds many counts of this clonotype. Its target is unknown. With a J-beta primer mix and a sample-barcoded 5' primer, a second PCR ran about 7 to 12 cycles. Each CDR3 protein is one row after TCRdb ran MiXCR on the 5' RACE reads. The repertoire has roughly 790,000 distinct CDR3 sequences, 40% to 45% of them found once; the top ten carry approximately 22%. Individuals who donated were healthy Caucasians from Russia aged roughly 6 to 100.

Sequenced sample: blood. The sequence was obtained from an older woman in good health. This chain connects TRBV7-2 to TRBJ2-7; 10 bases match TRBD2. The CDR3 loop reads CASSLGLAGVREQYF. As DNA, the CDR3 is TGTGCCAGCAGCTTAGGGCTAGCGGGAGTACGGGAGCAGTACTTC.